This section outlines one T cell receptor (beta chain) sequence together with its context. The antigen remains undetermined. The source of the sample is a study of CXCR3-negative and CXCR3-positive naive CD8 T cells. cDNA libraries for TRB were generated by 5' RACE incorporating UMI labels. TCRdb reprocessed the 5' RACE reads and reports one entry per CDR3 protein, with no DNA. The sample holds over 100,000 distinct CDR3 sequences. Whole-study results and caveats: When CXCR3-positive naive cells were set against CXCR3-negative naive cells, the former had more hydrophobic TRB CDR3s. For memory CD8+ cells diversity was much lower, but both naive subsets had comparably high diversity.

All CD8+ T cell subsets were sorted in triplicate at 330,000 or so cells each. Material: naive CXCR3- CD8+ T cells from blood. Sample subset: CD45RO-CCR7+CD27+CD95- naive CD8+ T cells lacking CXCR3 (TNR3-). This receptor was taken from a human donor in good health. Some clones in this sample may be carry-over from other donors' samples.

This CDR3 is CASSQVGTSGFYEQYF. The chain employs TRBV4-1 and TRBJ2-7; TCRdb's assignment of TRBD2 cannot be checked, as there is no DNA. This CDR3 has 16 residues. In germline, CDR1 is MGHRA, CDR2 YSYEKL.